This T cell receptor (beta chain) emerged from a study of PD-L1 blockade in urothelial cancer. The V and J ends lost 3 bases and 4 bases, in that order; junction bases with no gene match: 5. The germline gives CDR1 SGHTA, CDR2 FQGNSA. The CDR3 runs 15 residues. The time point denotes: pretreatment peripheral blood. Sequenced by immunoSEQ multiplex PCR; TCRdb stores in-frame clones only, minus some. The sample holds about 52,000 clones, more than 80% seen once. The source of this sequence is a man between 45 and 60 years old with urothelial cancer. The rearrangement uses TRBV7-2 and TRBJ2-1; 8 positions agree with TRBD1. This specimen was PBMCs, taken around atezolizumab (anti-PD-L1) treatment. CDR3 protein: CASSFRTGRYNEQFF. CDR3 bases: TGTGCCAGCAGCTTTCGGACAGGGAGGTACAATGAGCAGTTCTTC.